Below, 6 T cell receptor beta chains from the same sample are listed, as sequenced in a study of blood T cell repertoires in COVID-19. Using immunoSEQ multiplex PCR, the repertoire was profiled, and TCRdb retains in-frame clones only, with some absent. The sample holds approximately 480,000 clones; approximately 89% are singletons and the top ten take roughly 0.84%. Sequences were obtained from peripheral blood. The receptors here all came from a young man with COVID-19, enrolled during active disease.

In nucleotides, the CDR3 is TGTGCCACCAGTGATTCCACCAGTGGAGGGTACAATGAGCAGTTCTTC. Amino acids: CATSDSTSGGYNEQFF. The chain joins TRBV24-1 to TRBJ2-1; a weak D match, TRBD2 (6 bases). The germline V and J ends were trimmed by 2 bases and 4 bases, with 14 bases remaining between them. The CDR3 contains 16 residues. CDR1 is KGHDR and CDR2 is SFDVKD in the germline V gene.

The V call is TRBV7-6, the J call TRBJ2-3, with 10 bases identical to TRBD2. Germline V gene lookup returns CDR1 SGHVS and CDR2 FNYEAQ. V lost 1 base, J lost 3 bases, and 7 bases stayed unmatched. The CDR3 length is 17 residues. For the CDR3, the DNA is TGTGCCAGCAGCTTAGATGGTAGCGGGGGGCGGACAGATACGCAGTATTTT. Encoded protein: CASSLDGSGGRTDTQYF.

The chain uses TRBV11-2 and TRBJ1-1, with unresolved D. The CDR3 covers 16 residues. Deletions cut 0 bases from V and 5 bases from J, with 16 bases between. Germline V gene sequence: CDR1 SGHAT, CDR2 FQNNGV. CDR3 DNA sequence: TGTGCCAGCAGCTTAGATAGAGGAGGTTGGTCGACTGAAGCTTTCTTT. This gives the protein CASSLDRGGWSTEAFF. Combining the CDR3 with reference TRBV11-2 and TRBJ1-1 gives the whole variable domain EAGVAQSPRYKIIEKRQSVAFWCNPISGHATLYWYQQILGQGPKLLIQFQNNGVVDDSQLPKDRFSAERLKGVDSTLKIQPAKLEDSAVYLCASSLDRGGWSTEAFFGQGTRLTVV.

This clone was picked up one time. V usage is TRBV29-1 and J usage is TRBJ2-1; 9 bases are a match to TRBD2. This CDR3 is 15 amino acids long. After removal of 4 bases from V and 4 bases from J, the junction contained 8 bases not matched to a gene. Germline V gene sequence: CDR1 SQVTM, CDR2 ANQGSEA. DNA of the CDR3: TGCAGCGTTGGGTCCTCAGCGGGAGGTTACAATGAGCAGTTCTTC. Its protein product is CSVGSSAGGYNEQFF.

The V and J genes are TRBV6-4 and TRBJ1-1; D unclear. Trimming cost V 2 bases and J 0 bases, with 13 bases left between them. The germline V gene encodes CDR1 MRHNA and CDR2 SNTAGT. The CDR3 totals 16 residues. The CDR3 loop reads CASSDDGGQMNTEAFF. The DNA of the CDR3 is TGTGCCAGCAGTGACGATGGAGGGCAGATGAACACTGAAGCTTTCTTT.

The genes are TRBV4-2 and TRBJ2-1; D ambiguous. V shed 1 base and J shed 5 bases, with 12 bases lying between them. This CDR3 contains 15 residues. Germline V gene lookup returns CDR1 LGHNA and CDR2 YNFKEQ. The CDR3 spells CASSQGMTPNNEQFF. The CDR3 bases are TGTGCCAGCAGCCAAGGAATGACTCCCAACAATGAGCAGTTCTTC.